The 28 T cell receptor beta chains presented below share a single source sample, sequenced in a study of CD8 T cells in Susac syndrome (dated by TCRdb to the late 2010s). Libraries came from the immunoSEQ multiplex PCR assay. RNA was extracted with the RNeasy kit and roughly 0.5 to 1 ug was reverse transcribed using random hexamers. TCRdb cleaned the public reads at Q25 with fastp, built clones with MiXCR and kept in-frame beta chains. For every CDR3 protein sequence, its rows merge into one entry that carries the most common genes and DNA. The sample includes about 200,000 distinct CDR3 sequences, with 85% to 95% observed a single time. Less than 0.11% of the sample is held by the ten biggest clonotypes. The sequencing input was CD4+ T cells from PBMCs. These receptors originate from a human donor in good health.

This chain connects TRBV9 to TRBJ2-3; TRBD2 might be the D (6 bases). Germline CDR1 reads SGDLS; CDR2 reads YYNGEE. Trimming pared 5 bases from V and 0 bases from J, leaving 10 bases between. This CDR3 comprises 14 residues. The chain's CDR3 is CASSAAGSTDTQYF. CDR3 DNA sequence: TGTGCCAGCAGTGCAGCGGGTAGCACAGATACGCAGTATTTT.

The genes are TRBV5-6 and TRBJ2-3, with unresolved D. Trimming cost V 4 bases and J 2 bases, with 17 bases left between them. The CDR3 has 16 amino acids. Germline CDR1 and CDR2: SGHDT and YYEEEE. The CDR3 DNA reads as TGTGCCAGCAGCCTAGAACAAGATACCTACACAGATACGCAGTATTTT. Translating gives CASSLEQDTYTDTQYF.

The chain couples TRBV29-1 to TRBJ2-3; no firm D call. Trimming pared 4 bases from V and 2 bases from J, leaving 13 bases between. The CDR3 length is 14 residues. Germline-derived CDR1 and CDR2 are SQVTM and ANQGSEA. CDR3 coding DNA: TGCAGCGTTGGGGCCATCCTATACACAGATACGCAGTATTTT. Translation: CSVGAILYTDTQYF.

The CDR3 protein is CASTPNSGDGYTF. CDR3 nucleotide sequence: TGTGCCAGCACCCCCAACTCTGGCGATGGCTACACCTTC. The chain has TRBV7-9 and TRBJ1-2; D call uncertain. V shed 7 bases and J shed 6 bases, with 15 bases lying between them. Germline V gene lookup returns CDR1 SEHNR and CDR2 FQNEAQ (reference sequence). CDR3 length: 13 amino acids.

The chain uses TRBV25-1 and TRBJ2-1; TRBD1 agrees at 8 bases. Germline V CDR1 and CDR2: MGHDK, SYGVNS. The CDR3 consists of 13 residues. V lost 5 bases, J lost 4 bases, and 1 base stayed unmatched. DNA of the CDR3: TGTGCCAGCAGTCGACAGGGGTACAATGAGCAGTTCTTC. Translating it yields CASSRQGYNEQFF.

This chain connects TRBV7-2 to TRBJ1-1; D might be TRBD1 (6 bases). CDR1 is SGHTA and CDR2 is FQGNSA in the germline V gene. The CDR3 contains 16 residues. The V end was cut by 3 bases, the J end by 0 bases, with 14 bases between. This CDR3 is CASSLVRGAMNTEAFF. CDR3 DNA: TGTGCCAGCAGCTTGGTCCGGGGGGCCATGAACACTGAAGCTTTCTTT.

The V and J genes are TRBV4-3 and TRBJ2-3, with D perhaps TRBD1 (6 bases). The CDR3 runs to 15 residues. V gave up 4 bases and J gave up 2 bases, with 13 bases separating them. The germline CDR1 and CDR2 sequences are LGHNA and YSLEER. Here the CDR3 DNA reads TGCGCCAGCAGCCTAGGGGACACCAACACAGATACGCAGTATTTT. This encodes CASSLGDTNTDTQYF.

This clonotype showed up just once. The V and J genes are TRBV12-3 or TRBV12-4 and TRBJ2-7; 7 nucleotides agree with TRBD2. V lost 8 bases and J lost 1; bases outside the gene matches: 5. The CDR3 consists of 13 residues. The CDR3 region is CASAWGGSYEQYV. The CDR3 DNA is TGTGCCAGCGCCTGGGGGGGTTCCTACGAGCAGTACGTC.

The genes are TRBV15 and TRBJ1-1, with TRBD1 matching over 10 bases. The CDR3 totals 15 residues. Germline CDR1 and CDR2: LNHNV and YYDKDF (reference sequence). The ends lost 0 bases at V and 10 bases at J; junction bases unmatched: 8. The CDR3 loop reads CATSRDRTGGIVAFF. For the CDR3, the DNA is TGTGCCACCAGCAGAGATCGGACAGGGGGTATCGTAGCTTTCTTT.

CDR3: CSAAVPRGAGELNTEAFF. For the CDR3, the DNA is TGCAGTGCTGCGGTCCCGCGAGGGGCTGGTGAATTGAACACTGAAGCTTTCTTT. The V call is TRBV20-1, the J call TRBJ1-1; a possible D gene is TRBD1 (5 bases). V lost 5 bases and J 0 bases, leaving 25 bases between the germline ends. Germline CDR1 reads DFQATT; CDR2 reads SNEGSKA (reference sequence). The CDR3 is made up of 18 amino acids.

The chain has TRBV7-8 and TRBJ2-2, with TRBD2 identical over 13 bases. With V trimmed by 0 bases and J by 4 bases, 8 bases remained unmatched. CDR3 length: 19 residues. Germline CDR1 SGHVS, CDR2 FQNEAQ. The CDR3 loop reads CASSLAGLAGAVSTGELFF. The CDR3 DNA is TGTGCCAGCAGCTTAGCCGGACTAGCGGGGGCCGTATCCACCGGGGAGCTGTTTTTT.

This chain connects TRBV2 to TRBJ2-1; D not resolved. The CDR3 totals 11 residues. Germline V CDR1 and CDR2: SNHLY, FYNNEI. Trimming removed 8 bases at V and 4 bases at J, with 6 bases between. Written as DNA, the CDR3 is TGTGCCAGCCGAGAATACAATGAGCAGTTCTTC. Residues: CASREYNEQFF.

The CDR3 protein is CASSPRQGTNQPQHF. Written as DNA, the CDR3 is TGTGCCAGCAGTCCCCGACAGGGGACGAATCAGCCCCAGCATTTT. The chain recombines TRBV27 with TRBJ1-5; 8 bases match TRBD1. From germline, CDR1 is MNHEY and CDR2 SMNVEV (reference sequence). CDR3 length: 15 residues. The J segment lost 4 bases and the V segment lost 5 bases, leaving 7 bases of the junction unmatched.

This chain connects TRBV7-2 to TRBJ2-7; 7 nucleotides match TRBD1. This CDR3 contains 13 residues. The V segment lost 3 bases and the J segment 1 base; nucleotides outside the gene matches: 0. The germline V gene has CDR1 SGHTA and CDR2 FQGNSA. The CDR3 loop reads CASSLDRSYEQYV. CDR3 sequence (DNA): TGTGCCAGCAGCTTGGACAGGTCCTACGAGCAGTACGTC.

The chain joins TRBV3-1 to TRBJ2-3; D not certain. In germline, CDR1 is LGHDT, CDR2 YNNKEL (reference sequence). This CDR3 has 13 residues. V lost 4 bases and J 2 bases, leaving 7 bases between the germline ends. DNA of the CDR3: TGTGCCAGCAGCCTCTCATACACAGATACGCAGTATTTT. It translates to CASSLSYTDTQYF.

The gene calls are TRBV20-1 and TRBJ2-1, with D uncertain. Germline-derived CDR1 and CDR2 are DFQATT and SNEGSKA (reference sequence). CDR3 length: 11 residues. V was shortened by 0 bases and J by 7 bases, with 4 bases between the two germline ends. CDR3 in amino acids: CSAREMNEQFF. The DNA of the CDR3 is TGCAGTGCTAGAGAGATGAATGAGCAGTTCTTC.

The chain couples TRBV6-5 to TRBJ1-2, with 10 positions matching TRBD1. There are 15 residues in the CDR3. J was trimmed by 7 bases and V by 2 bases; bases with no gene match: 7. CDR1 is MNHEY and CDR2 is SVGAGI in the germline V gene. The CDR3 protein is CASSYGLDRGLGYTF. CDR3 coding DNA: TGTGCCAGCAGTTACGGGTTAGACAGGGGGCTTGGCTACACCTTC.

The chain carries TRBV11-3 and TRBJ2-1, with no clear D. Between the trimmed V and J ends, which lost 11 bases and 8 bases, there was a span of 19 bases. Germline-derived CDR1 and CDR2 are SGHNT and YENEEA. There are 13 residues in the CDR3. CDR3 sequence: CASCGTPGDEQFF. In nucleotides, the CDR3 is TGTGCCTCCTGCGGCACACCCGGAGATGAGCAGTTCTTC. Combining the CDR3 with reference TRBV11-3 and TRBJ2-1 gives the whole variable domain EAGVVQSPRYKIIEKKQPVAFWCNPISGHNTLYWYLQNLGQGPELLIRYENEEAVDDSQLPKDRFSAERLKGVDSTLKIQPAELGDSAVYLCASCGTPGDEQFFGPGTRLTVL.

V is TRBV19 and J is TRBJ2-1, with D perhaps matching TRBD1 (6 bases). Trimming removed 3 bases from V and 4 bases from J, with 13 bases in between. The CDR3 runs 15 residues. Germline V gene lookup returns CDR1 LNHDA and CDR2 SQIVND (reference sequence). CDR3 sequence reads: CASSMWAGDYNEQFF. The CDR3 DNA reads TGTGCCAGTAGTATGTGGGCAGGGGATTACAATGAGCAGTTCTTC.

V usage is TRBV20-1 and J usage is TRBJ2-7, with 12 bases lining up with TRBD1. J was trimmed by 7 bases and V by 6 bases; bases with no gene match: 7. The germline gives CDR1 DFQATT, CDR2 SNEGSKA (reference sequence). This CDR3 has 13 amino acids. The CDR3 DNA sequence: TGCAGTGCCCGGGACAGGGGGCGACAAGAGCAGTACGTC. Amino acids: CSARDRGRQEQYV.

The rearrangement links TRBV4-3 to TRBJ2-1, with D possibly called TRBD1 or TRBD2 (5 bases each). The CDR3 spans 15 residues. Trimming left V 0 bases short and J 2 bases short, with 8 bases between. Germline CDR1 and CDR2: LGHNA and YSLEER. In DNA, the CDR3 is TGCGCCAGCAGCCAAGAGAGGGGTACCTACAATGAGCAGTTCTTC. Translated: CASSQERGTYNEQFF.

About this clonotype: Germline and junction disagree at one end, which may indicate a read error. The rearrangement uses TRBV12-3 or TRBV12-4 and TRBJ1-1; D not resolved. This CDR3 comprises 12 residues. In nucleotides, the CDR3 is TGTGCCAGCACTTTAGGCATCACTGAAGCTTTCTTT. Its translation is CASTLGITEAFF.

The chain carries TRBV5-1 and TRBJ1-2; possibly TRBD1 for D (5 bases). CDR1 is SGHRS, CDR2 YFSETQ, per germline. V was trimmed by 7 bases and J by 4 bases, leaving 14 bases between them. This CDR3 contains 13 residues. Here the CDR3 reads CASGGATAYGYTF. CDR3 nucleotides: TGCGCCAGCGGGGGTGCGACCGCCTATGGCTACACCTTC.

CDR3 residues: CASRSGEWYGYTF. The CDR3 DNA reads TGTGCCAGCAGGTCAGGGGAGTGGTATGGCTACACCTTC. The V and J genes are TRBV28 and TRBJ1-2, with D tentatively TRBD1 (6 bases). This CDR3 has 13 amino acids. V was trimmed by 6 bases and J by 5 bases, leaving 13 bases between them. Germline V gene sequence: CDR1 MDHEN, CDR2 SYDVKM.

CDR3 DNA sequence: TGTGCCAGCTCCCAAAGTGGGACTAGTGCAGGCGAGCAGTACTTC. This codes for CASSQSGTSAGEQYF. The rearrangement links TRBV18 to TRBJ2-7; 8 bases are shared with TRBD2. Germline V gene lookup returns CDR1 KGHSH and CDR2 LQKENI. This CDR3 has 15 residues. The junction had 13 bases not matched to a gene; V was cut back by 6 bases and J by 6 bases. Variable domain in full (rest from reference TRBV18 and TRBJ2-7): NAGVMQNPRHLVRRRGQEARLRCSPMKGHSHVYWYRQLPEEGLKFMVYLQKENIIDESGMPKERFSAEFPKEGPSILRIQQVVRGDSAAYFCASSQSGTSAGEQYFGPGTRLTVT.

The V gene is TRBV28, the J gene TRBJ2-2; 8 positions match TRBD1. V dropped 7 bases and J dropped 5; count of bases not matched to a gene: 15. The CDR3 totals 17 residues. Per the germline V gene, CDR1 is MDHEN and CDR2 is SYDVKM. CDR3: CASTVSGAGGRTGELFF. CDR3 sequence (DNA): TGTGCCAGCACCGTTTCGGGGGCAGGGGGCAGAACCGGGGAGCTGTTTTTT.

About this clonotype itself: A read error may account for a junction end that differs from germline. V is TRBV10-2 and J is TRBJ2-3; D gene uncertain. This CDR3 spans 11 amino acids. Germline V gene sequence: CDR1 WSHSY, CDR2 SAAADI. The CDR3 DNA reads as TGCGCCAGCGGTGAGGCAGATACGCAGTATTTT. Protein product: CASGEADTQYF.

J is TRBJ1-5 and V is TRBV6-5; no firm D call. This CDR3 comprises 14 residues. Deletions cut 5 bases from V and 3 bases from J, with 11 bases between. The germline gives CDR1 MNHEY, CDR2 SVGAGI. The CDR3 is CASSPPGHNQPQHF. CDR3 nucleotides: TGTGCCAGCAGTCCGCCCGGGCACAATCAGCCCCAGCATTTT.